Sequencing of this TCR beta chain was carried out in a study of immune heterogeneity within non-small cell lung tumors (dated by TCRdb to the late 2010s). Regarding the study in general: By histology, a few squamous cell carcinomas, 10 non-squamous carcinomas and 1 tumor not otherwise specified were included. TCR repertoires were analyzed from 57 tumor loci of approximately 16 patients, while transcriptome data covered only 40 or so loci from roughly 12 patients. Whole-exome sequencing, RNA-seq and TCR beta repertoire sequencing were combined for multiple spatially distinct regions from each NSCLC tumor so that intratumoral immune heterogeneity could be examined. Binding of neoantigens to the HLA alleles of each patient was predicted with netMHCpan-3.0 for mutant peptides of 8 to 11 amino acids. Summary of the overall study and its limitations: Within a patient, the same dominant CDR3B clonotypes appeared at multiple loci, but different tumor locations also contained unique high-frequency clones. Local tumor mutational burden and local T-cell repertoire clonality had a statistically significant but moderate positive correlation (R 0.3 to 0.4). High-frequency TCR beta clonotypes were found to be largely distinct between individual patients.

The TCR beta CDR3 region was amplified with a multiplex PCR system whose first round ran for around 10 cycles using 32 V-gene forward primers and 13 J-gene reverse primers. First-round PCR used a QIAGEN Multiplex PCR Kit, and primer sequences were filed in Chinese patent CN105087789A. Illumina universal primers were attached in a second round of PCR run with the Phusion High-Fidelity PCR Kit. TCR libraries were paired-end sequenced at 151 bp read length on the Illumina HiSeq X Ten platform. Turning to the authors' computational methods: Cutadapt was used to discard reads without multiplex PCR primers, PEAR merged the read pairs, and MiXCR with default settings called the CDR3 regions. Repertoire diversity was assessed by Shannon entropy, and clonality was calculated as one minus the Shannon entropy divided by the ln of the count of productive unique sequences. Clonotypes at a frequency of at least 0.5% were defined as dominant or high-frequency T-cell clones. In-frame beta chains were kept once TCRdb had trimmed the public reads at Q25 with fastp and called clones with MiXCR. Entries are consolidated by CDR3 protein sequence, retaining the most common genes and DNA. TCRdb's processing, not the authors' own work, is the source of the V and J calls. In this sample the table shows roughly 13,000 distinct CDR3 sequences, around 22% of which occur a single time. About 4.6% of the sample belongs to the ten largest clones.

For the TCR template, genomic DNA was extracted from bulk tumor tissue, and roughly 580 ng of gDNA was amplified for each sample. During surgery, multiple biopsies were taken from each primary tumor, with sampling sites spaced as far apart as possible within the tumor mass. The study cohort was described as untreated and was composed of newly diagnosed NSCLC cases undergoing curative surgery. The donors were 15 patients with newly diagnosed non-small cell lung cancer who were having surgery with curative intent. A couple of independent pathologists reviewed the resected tumor masses. Only DNA and RNA samples of high quality went on to sequencing. A distance of 11 bases separates the germline ends of V and J, which lose 5 bases and 4 bases respectively. The CDR3 contains 13 residues, cysteine and phenylalanine counted. The CDR3 DNA has 39 bases and is translated from base 1. For CDR1 and CDR2, the germline V gene lists MRHNA and SNTAGT.

Turning to this clonotype: There is no known antigen for this receptor. It has no much larger one-base neighbor in the sample; base qualities were not kept.

The sequenced material came from lung tumor tissue. The chain uses TRBV6-4 and TRBJ1-1; TRBD1 is a possible D gene, resting on 5 matching bases. The receptor was isolated from a man aged 55-75 years with non-small cell lung cancer. The nucleotides read TGTGCCAGCAGTCGGGGGTTGCGCACTGAAGCTTTCTTT. Translated, it gives CASSRGLRTEAFF.